These 9 T cell receptor beta chains share one sample of origin, sequenced in a study of T cell repertoires in cytomegalovirus infection (dated by TCRdb to between 2017 and 2020). The instrument was an Illumina HiSeq 1500. TCRdb reran the public reads through fastp at Q25 and MiXCR, keeping productive beta chains. Here each entry gathers all rows of one CDR3 protein and keeps the most common genes and DNA. The sample contains some 150,000 distinct CDR3 sequences, about 6.3% of them found a single time. About a sixth of the sample is held by the ten biggest clonotypes. The specimen was PBMCs. The source is a human donor in good health (CMV status not recorded). Some clones in this sample may be carry-over from other donors' samples.

The sample holds many counts of this clonotype. V is TRBV29-1 and J is TRBJ2-3; D perhaps matches TRBD1 (6 bases). The V gene's germline CDR1 is SQVTM and CDR2 ANQGSEA. The CDR3 has 14 amino acids. V gave up 3 bases and J gave up 2 bases, with 12 bases separating them. CDR3 residues: CSVDRTANTDTQYF. CDR3 sequence (DNA): TGCAGCGTTGACCGGACAGCCAACACAGATACGCAGTATTTT.

V is TRBV20-1 and J is TRBJ2-2; tentative D call: TRBD2 (5 bases). The CDR3 runs 18 residues. CDR1 is DFQATT and CDR2 is SNEGSKA in the germline V gene (reference sequence). Trimming took off 0 bases at V and 3 bases at J, with 20 bases between the two ends. The CDR3 region has the DNA TGCAGTGCTAGAGATGACTATCAATCTGCGCGAGACACCGGGGAGCTGTTTTTT. It is translated as CSARDDYQSARDTGELFF.

The chain combines TRBV15 with TRBJ2-7; tentatively, D is TRBD1 or TRBD2 (5 bases each). There are 13 residues in the CDR3. The V end lost 0 bases, the J end lost 6 bases, and 9 bases lay between the germline ends. Germline assignment: CDR1 LNHNV and CDR2 YYDKDF (reference sequence). The CDR3, as DNA: TGTGCCACCAGCAGAGAAACGGGGACCGAGCAGTACTTC. Its protein is CATSRETGTEQYF.

In its sample, this clonotype was seen a few times. The CDR3 reads CSARSGQGDNQPQHF. CDR3 sequence (DNA): TGCAGTGCTAGAAGTGGACAGGGGGACAATCAGCCCCAGCATTTT. The rearrangement links TRBV20-1 to TRBJ1-5; 10 bases agree with TRBD1. Per germline, CDR1 DFQATT and CDR2 SNEGSKA (reference sequence). The CDR3 spans 15 residues. Trimming cost V 2 bases and J 3 bases; bases outside gene matches: 4.

The V call is TRBV9, the J call TRBJ1-2, with unresolved D. The CDR3 contains 15 residues. Deletions cut 0 bases from V and 0 bases from J, with 9 bases between. Germline CDR1 reads SGDLS; CDR2 reads YYNGEE. DNA of the CDR3: TGTGCCAGCAGCGTAGGAGGATTTCCTAACTATGGCTACACCTTC. Its translation: CASSVGGFPNYGYTF.

V is TRBV6-6 and J is TRBJ1-1; D is possibly TRBD1 (5 bases). The germline V gene has CDR1 MNHNY and CDR2 SVGAGI (reference sequence). The CDR3 spans 15 residues. V was clipped by 7 bases and J by 5 bases, with 20 bases between them. CDR3: CASTKSREEGTEAFF. The DNA of the CDR3 is TGTGCCAGCACCAAGAGCCGCGAGGAGGGGACTGAAGCTTTCTTT.

This clonotype was observed a few times. The chain employs TRBV20-1 and TRBJ1-6; 7 nucleotides agree with TRBD1. The V segment lost 0 bases and the J segment 8 bases; nucleotides outside the gene matches: 10. The germline V gene encodes CDR1 DFQATT and CDR2 SNEGSKA (reference sequence). The CDR3 sequence is 16 residues long. CDR3 in amino acids: CSARDPQGVIHSPLHF. For the CDR3, the DNA is TGCAGTGCTAGAGATCCCCAGGGGGTAATACATTCACCCCTCCACTTT.

This chain joins TRBV29-1 and TRBJ1-2; D gene unclear. This CDR3 is 13 amino acids long. V gave up 2 bases and J gave up 1 base, with 8 bases separating them. Germline V lookup: CDR1 SQVTM, CDR2 ANQGSEA. CDR3 DNA: TGCAGCGTTGAAAGCCAGAATAACTATGGCTACACCTTC. Protein product: CSVESQNNYGYTF.

This clonotype was picked up many times. The rearrangement links TRBV2 to TRBJ2-6, with 7 bases fitting TRBD2. This CDR3 region has 17 residues. The V gene end was trimmed by 6 bases and the J gene end by 0 bases; junction bases not matched to a gene: 8. Germline V lookup: CDR1 SNHLY, CDR2 FYNNEI. CDR3 in amino acids: CASSGRFLHSGANVLTF. The CDR3 region has the DNA TGTGCCAGCAGCGGGAGGTTCTTACACTCTGGGGCCAACGTCCTGACTTTC. The variable domain in full, with the rest retrieved from reference TRBV2 and TRBJ2-6, is EPEVTQTPSHQVTQMGQEVILRCVPISNHLYFYWYRQILGQKVEFLVSFYNNEISEKSEIFDDQFSVERPDGSNFTLKIRSTKLEDSAMYFCASSGRFLHSGANVLTFGAGSRLTVL.